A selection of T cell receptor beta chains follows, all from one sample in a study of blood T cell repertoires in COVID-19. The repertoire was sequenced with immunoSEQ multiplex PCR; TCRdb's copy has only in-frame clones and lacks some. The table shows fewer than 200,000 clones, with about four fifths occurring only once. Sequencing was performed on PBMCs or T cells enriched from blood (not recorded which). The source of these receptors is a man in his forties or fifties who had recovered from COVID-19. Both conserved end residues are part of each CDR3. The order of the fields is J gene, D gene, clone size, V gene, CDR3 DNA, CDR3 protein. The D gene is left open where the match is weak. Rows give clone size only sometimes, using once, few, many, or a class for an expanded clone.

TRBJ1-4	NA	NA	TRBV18	TGTGCCAGCTCTTCAGAGGTGGATGAAAAACTGTTTTTT	CASSSEVDEKLFF
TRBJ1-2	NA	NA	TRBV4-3	TGCGCCAGCAGCCAAGTGGGGGGAGGCAGGCCAGCTGGCTACACCTTC	CASSQVGGGRPAGYTF
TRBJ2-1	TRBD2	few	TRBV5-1	TGCGCCAGCAGCACGGGGACTAGCGGGGCCTACAATGAGCAGTTCTTC	CASSTGTSGAYNEQFF
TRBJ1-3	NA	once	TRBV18	TGTGCCAGCTCACCAAGACAGCTCTTCTCTGGAAACACCATATATTTT	CASSPRQLFSGNTIYF
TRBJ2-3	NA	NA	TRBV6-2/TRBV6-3	TGTGCCAGCAGCTCCGGGACGGGGGCAGATACGCAGTATTTT	CASSSGTGADTQYF
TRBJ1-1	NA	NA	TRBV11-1	TGTGCCAGCAGCTTAGATGGCAGATTGAACACTGAAGCTTTCTTT	CASSLDGRLNTEAFF
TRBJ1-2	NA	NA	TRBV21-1	TGTGCCAGCAGCAAGGACAGTAACATTAACTATGGCTACACCTTC	CASSKDSNINYGYTF
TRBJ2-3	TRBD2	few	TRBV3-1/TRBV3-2	TGTGCCAGCAGCCCATTAGGGACTAGCGGGGGTAGTACGCAGTATTTT	CASSPLGTSGGSTQYF
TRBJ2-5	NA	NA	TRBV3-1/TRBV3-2	TGTGCCAGCAGGCAGACGGGGGTGTGGGAGACCCAGTACTTC	CASRQTGVWETQYF
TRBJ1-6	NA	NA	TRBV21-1	TGTGCCAGCAGCAAAGTCGGCTCCTATAATTCACCCCTCCACTTT	CASSKVGSYNSPLHF
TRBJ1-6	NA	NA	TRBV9	TGTGCCAGCAGCGTCGGACAGCAGAGTAATTCACCCCTCCACTTT	CASSVGQQSNSPLHF
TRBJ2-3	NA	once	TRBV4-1	TGCGCCAGCAGCCCACTTTGGCGGGGCAGGGCAGGCACAGATACGCAGTATTTT	CASSPLWRGRAGTDTQYF
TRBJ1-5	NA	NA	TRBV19	TGTGCCAGTAGCGAGGGGGTCGGGCAGCCCCAGCATTTT	CASSEGVGQPQHF
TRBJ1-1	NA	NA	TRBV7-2	TGTGCCAGCAGCTTCGGGGTATTCGCTGAAGCTTTCTTT	CASSFGVFAEAFF
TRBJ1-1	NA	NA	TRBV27	TGTGCCAGCAGTTTACAGGGGCGCGGGACTGAAGCTTTCTTT	CASSLQGRGTEAFF
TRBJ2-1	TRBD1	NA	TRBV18	TGTGCCAGCTCACCCAGACAGGGGGTAAGATCCTACAATGAGCAGTTCTTC	CASSPRQGVRSYNEQFF
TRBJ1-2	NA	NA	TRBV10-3	TGTGCCATCAGTGAGGCCGGGGTAGGCTACACCTTC	CAISEAGVGYTF
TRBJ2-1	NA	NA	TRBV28	TGTGCCAGCAGTTTGCTTGGGCAGGGGCCCTACAATGAGCAGTTCTTC	CASSLLGQGPYNEQFF
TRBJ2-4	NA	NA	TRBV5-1	TGCGCCAGCAGCCTATTTCCGGACAGTAAAAACATTCAGTACTTC	CASSLFPDSKNIQYF
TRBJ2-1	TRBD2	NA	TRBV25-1	TGTGCCAGCGGCGGGGGAGTGCGCTACAATGAGCAGTTCTTC	CASGGGVRYNEQFF
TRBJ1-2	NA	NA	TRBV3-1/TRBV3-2	TGTGCCAGCAGCCATGGGGGGAGGGGTAACTATGGCTACACCTTC	CASSHGGRGNYGYTF
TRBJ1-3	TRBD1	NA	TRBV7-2	TGTGCCAGCAGGGTGGACAGGGAGGCGGGAAACACCATATATTTT	CASRVDREAGNTIYF
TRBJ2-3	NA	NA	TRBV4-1	TGCGCCAGCAGCCAACGCACCGGGACAACTAAGGATACGCAGTATTTT	CASSQRTGTTKDTQYF
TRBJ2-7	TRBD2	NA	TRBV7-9	TGTGCCAGCTTGGGGCAGGGAGGGTACGAGCAGTACTTC	CASLGQGGYEQYF
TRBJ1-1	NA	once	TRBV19	TGTGCCAGTAGTATAAGGACAGTTCGCCCTGAAGCTTTCTTT	CASSIRTVRPEAFF
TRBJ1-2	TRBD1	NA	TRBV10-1	TGCGCCAGCAGTAAGGACAGGTTCGTGTATGGCTACACCTTC	CASSKDRFVYGYTF
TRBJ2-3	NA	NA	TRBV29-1	TGCAGCGTTGAGGGTCGACGTAGACAGGGCACAGATACGCAGTATTTT	CSVEGRRRQGTDTQYF
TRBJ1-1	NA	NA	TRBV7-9	TGTGCCAGCACCTACTCGGGGAACACTGAAGCTTTCTTT	CASTYSGNTEAFF
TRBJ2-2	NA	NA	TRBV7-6	TGTGCCAGCAGCTACACCCGGGGCACCGGGGAGCTGTTTTTT	CASSYTRGTGELFF
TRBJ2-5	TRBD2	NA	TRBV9	TGTGCCAGCAGCGTAGGACTAGCGGGGGCAGGAGAGACCCAGTACTTC	CASSVGLAGAGETQYF
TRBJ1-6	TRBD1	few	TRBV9	TGTGCCAGCAGCGACGGACAGGGGAGTTCACCCCTCCACTTT	CASSDGQGSSPLHF
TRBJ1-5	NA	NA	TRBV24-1	TGTGCCACCAGTGGGGGGGTCCTTAGCAATCAGCCCCAGCATTTT	CATSGGVLSNQPQHF
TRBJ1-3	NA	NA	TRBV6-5	TGTGCCAGCAGCGACAGACTGGCCTCTGGAAACACCATATATTTT	CASSDRLASGNTIYF
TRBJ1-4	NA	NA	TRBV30	TGTGCCTGGAGCGAGGACAGCAAAAAACTGTTTTTT	CAWSEDSKKLFF
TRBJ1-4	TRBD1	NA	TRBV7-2	TGTGCCAGCAGCTCAAAGGACAGGGGGCTGAATGAAAAACTGTTTTTT	CASSSKDRGLNEKLFF
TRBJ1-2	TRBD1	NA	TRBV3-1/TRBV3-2	TGTGCCAGCAGCCAAGATACTCCGGTTTTGGACAGGGCTTACTATGGCTACACCTTC	CASSQDTPVLDRAYYGYTF
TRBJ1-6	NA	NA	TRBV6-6	TGTGCCAGCAGTCGTAACTCGGCCGCAACTACAAATTCACCCCTCCACTTT	CASSRNSAATTNSPLHF
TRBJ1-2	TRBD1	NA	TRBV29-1	TGCAGCGTTGGCACCGGGACAGGGGACTATGGCTACACCTTC	CSVGTGTGDYGYTF
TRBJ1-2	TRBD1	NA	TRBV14	TGTGCCAGCAGCCAAGGGACAGGGTTGGGCTATGGCTACACCTTC	CASSQGTGLGYGYTF
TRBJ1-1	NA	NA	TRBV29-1	TGCAGCGTTGAAGATCCGGAGCCCCCCGGGGCTTTCTTT	CSVEDPEPPGAFF
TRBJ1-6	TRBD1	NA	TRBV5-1	TGCGCCAGCAGCTTGTCGGACAGGGGGCATAATTCACCCCTCCACTTT	CASSLSDRGHNSPLHF
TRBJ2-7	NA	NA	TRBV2	TGTGCCAGCAGTGATTCGAGTGCAGGGGCCTACGAGCAGTACTTC	CASSDSSAGAYEQYF
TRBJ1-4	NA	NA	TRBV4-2	TGTGCCAGCAGCCGGACGGACAGCGCAACTAATGAAAAACTGTTTTTT	CASSRTDSATNEKLFF
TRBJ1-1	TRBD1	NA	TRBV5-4	TGTGCCAGCAGCCCCGGGACAGGGCCGATGAACACTGAAGCTTTCTTT	CASSPGTGPMNTEAFF
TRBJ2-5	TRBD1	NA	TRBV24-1	TGTGCCACCAGTGACGACCGGGACAGTAAAGAGACCCAGTACTTC	CATSDDRDSKETQYF
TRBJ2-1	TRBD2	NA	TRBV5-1	TGCGCCAGCAGCTTGGACCCAGCGGGGGGGGTGGGTGAGCAGTTCTTC	CASSLDPAGGVGEQFF
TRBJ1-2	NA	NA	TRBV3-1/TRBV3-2	TGTGCCAGCAGCCATGCCCTGGCCTCCGGGGGCTATGGCTACACCTTC	CASSHALASGGYGYTF
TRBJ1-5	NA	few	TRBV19	TGTGCCAGTAGTATGGGACACAGCAATCAGCCCCAGCATTTT	CASSMGHSNQPQHF
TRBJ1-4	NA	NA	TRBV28	TGTGCCAGCAGTTTAAATCAGGGGAGCACTAATGAAAAACTGTTTTTT	CASSLNQGSTNEKLFF
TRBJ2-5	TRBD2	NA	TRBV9	TGTGCCAGCAGCGGGCAGGACGAGCGGGGGTGGGAGACCCAGTACTTC	CASSGQDERGWETQYF
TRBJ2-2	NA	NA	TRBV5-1	TGCGCCAGCAGTCGGGGGGCGTCGAACACCGGGGAGCTGTTTTTT	CASSRGASNTGELFF
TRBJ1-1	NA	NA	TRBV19	TGTGCCAGTAGCCTTTTCAGGGCCACTGAAGCTTTCTTT	CASSLFRATEAFF
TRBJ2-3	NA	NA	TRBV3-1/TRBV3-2	TGTGCCAGCAGCCAAGATTGGGTGGAGCTAGATACGCAGTATTTT	CASSQDWVELDTQYF
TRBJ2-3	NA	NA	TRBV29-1	TGCAGCGTTGATTGGCCAGGGGGGTCAGCAGATACGCAGTATTTT	CSVDWPGGSADTQYF
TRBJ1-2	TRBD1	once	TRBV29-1	TGCAGCGCGAGACAGGGGGCTAACTATGGCTACACCTTC	CSARQGANYGYTF
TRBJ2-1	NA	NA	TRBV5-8	TGTGCCAGCAGCTTGAGAACAGGGAATAATGGTGAGCAGTTCTTC	CASSLRTGNNGEQFF
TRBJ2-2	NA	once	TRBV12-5	TGTGCTAGTGGTTTGCCCCTGGCAGGGGAGCTGTTTTTT	CASGLPLAGELFF
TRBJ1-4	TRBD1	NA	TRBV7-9	TGTGCCAGCAGCTTAGTTGGGACAGGGAACTCTAATGAAAAACTGTTTTTT	CASSLVGTGNSNEKLFF
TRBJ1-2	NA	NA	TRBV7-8	TGTGCCAGCAGCAAGGACAGTCTACAGTCGTACACCTTC	CASSKDSLQSYTF
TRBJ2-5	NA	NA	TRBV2	TGTGCCAGCAAGGTCCGGGGGGCCTCGGAGACCCAGTACTTC	CASKVRGASETQYF